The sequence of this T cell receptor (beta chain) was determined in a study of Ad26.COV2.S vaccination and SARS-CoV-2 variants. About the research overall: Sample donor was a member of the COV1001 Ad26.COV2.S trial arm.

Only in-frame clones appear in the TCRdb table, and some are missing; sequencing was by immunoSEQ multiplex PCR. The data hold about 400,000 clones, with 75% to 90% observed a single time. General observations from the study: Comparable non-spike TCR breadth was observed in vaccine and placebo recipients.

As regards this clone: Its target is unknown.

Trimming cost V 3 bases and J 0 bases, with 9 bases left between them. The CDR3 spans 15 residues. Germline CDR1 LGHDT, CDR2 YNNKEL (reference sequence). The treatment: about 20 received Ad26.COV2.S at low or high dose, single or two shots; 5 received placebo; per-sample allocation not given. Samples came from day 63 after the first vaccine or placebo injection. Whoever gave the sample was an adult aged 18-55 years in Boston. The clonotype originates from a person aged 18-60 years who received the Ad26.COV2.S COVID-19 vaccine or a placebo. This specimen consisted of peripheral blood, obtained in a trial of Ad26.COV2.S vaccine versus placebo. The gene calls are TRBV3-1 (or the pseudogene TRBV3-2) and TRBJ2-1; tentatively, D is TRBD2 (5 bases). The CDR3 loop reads CASSQSGNSYNEQFF. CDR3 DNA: TGTGCCAGCAGCCAGAGCGGCAACTCCTACAATGAGCAGTTCTTC.